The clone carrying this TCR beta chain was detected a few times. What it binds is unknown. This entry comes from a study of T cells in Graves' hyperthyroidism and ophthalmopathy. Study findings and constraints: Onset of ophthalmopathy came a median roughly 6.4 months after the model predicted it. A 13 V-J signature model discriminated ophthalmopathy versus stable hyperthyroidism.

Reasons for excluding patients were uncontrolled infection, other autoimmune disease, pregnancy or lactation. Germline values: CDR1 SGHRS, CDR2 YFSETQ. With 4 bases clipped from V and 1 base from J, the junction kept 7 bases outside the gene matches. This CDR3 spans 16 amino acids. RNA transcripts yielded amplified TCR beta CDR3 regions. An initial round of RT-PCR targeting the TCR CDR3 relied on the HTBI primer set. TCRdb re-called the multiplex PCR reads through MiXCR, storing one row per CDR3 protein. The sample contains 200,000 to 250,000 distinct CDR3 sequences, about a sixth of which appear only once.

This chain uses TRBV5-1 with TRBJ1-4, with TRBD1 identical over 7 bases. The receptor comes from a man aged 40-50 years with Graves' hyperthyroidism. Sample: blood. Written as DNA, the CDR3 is TGCGCCAGCAGCCTCCCGACAGGGCAAACTAATGAAAAACTGTTTTTT. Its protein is CASSLPTGQTNEKLFF.